Presented here are 26 T cell receptor beta chains from one specimen sequenced in a study of blood T cell repertoires in COVID-19. Sequenced by immunoSEQ multiplex PCR; TCRdb stores in-frame clones only, minus some. The profile covers over 100,000 clones, with roughly four fifths appearing a single time and 4% to 6% taken by the ten largest. Sequenced: peripheral blood. These receptors all come from a man aged 55 to 70 with acute or convalescent COVID-19.

The chain recombines TRBV6-5 with TRBJ1-1; TRBD1 might be the D (6 bases). CDR1 and CDR2 (germline): MNHEY, SVGAGI. Trimming pared 4 bases from V and 0 bases from J, leaving 15 bases between. This CDR3 has 16 amino acids. The CDR3 sequence is CASSLMTGHMNTEAFF. CDR3 nucleotides: TGTGCCAGCAGTTTAATGACAGGACACATGAACACTGAAGCTTTCTTT.

This clone showed up just a few times. The chain links TRBV7-2 to TRBJ1-3; D remains unclear. The germline V gene has CDR1 SGHTA and CDR2 FQGNSA. This CDR3 contains 15 residues. The V end lost 3 bases, the J end lost 3 bases, and 12 bases lay between the germline ends. In DNA form, the CDR3 reads TGTGCCAGCAGCTTCGGCTCCTCGGGTGGAAACACCATATATTTT. This translates into CASSFGSSGGNTIYF.

The gene calls are TRBV6-5 and TRBJ1-5, with D possibly TRBD1 on 6 matching bases. Trimming took off 5 bases at V and 2 bases at J, with 13 bases between the two ends. CDR3 length: 15 amino acids. Per the germline V gene, CDR1 is MNHEY and CDR2 is SVGAGI. CDR3 sequence (DNA): TGTGCCAGCAGTCCGGGGACACGGGGCAATCAGCCCCAGCATTTT. Translating gives CASSPGTRGNQPQHF.

This clone was seen a few times. J is TRBJ1-5 and V is TRBV20-1, with D tentatively TRBD1 (6 bases). This CDR3 contains 15 residues. Trimming cost V 3 bases and J 4 bases, with 16 bases left between them. CDR1 and CDR2 from the germline V gene are DFQATT and SNEGSKA (reference sequence). CDR3 nucleotide sequence: TGCAGTGCTAGTGCGGGGGGCACGCCAAATCAGCCCCAGCATTTT. Encoded protein: CSASAGGTPNQPQHF.

CDR3 sequence: CASNSGGYNEQFF. The CDR3 bases are TGTGCCAGCAATAGCGGGGGGTACAATGAGCAGTTCTTC. This chain links TRBV28 with TRBJ2-1, with 10 bases fitting TRBD2. The CDR3 runs to 13 residues. Losses at the gene ends were 7 bases for V and 4 bases for J; bases not matched to a gene: 1. Germline V gives CDR1 MDHEN, CDR2 SYDVKM. The entire variable domain, with the rest obtained from reference TRBV28 and TRBJ2-1, is as follows: DVKVTQSSRYLVKRTGEKVFLECVQDMDHENMFWYRQDPGLGLRLIYFSYDVKMKEKGDIPEGYSVSREKKERFSLILESASTNQTSMYLCASNSGGYNEQFFGPGTRLTVL.

This chain connects TRBV19 to TRBJ2-4, with 7 positions matching TRBD1. Unmatched junction bases numbered 16, after V lost 8 bases and J lost 9 bases. The CDR3 consists of 15 residues. Looked up from germline, CDR1 is LNHDA and CDR2 is SQIVND (reference sequence). The CDR3 loop is CASRTPGTVDVIQYF. The CDR3 DNA reads as TGTGCCAGTCGTACACCCGGGACAGTAGATGTCATTCAGTACTTC.

The genes are TRBV11-3 and TRBJ2-1; TRBD2 matches 12 bases. The CDR3 has 15 residues. The V segment lost 5 bases and the J segment 7 bases; nucleotides outside the gene matches: 6. CDR1 and CDR2 from the germline V gene are SGHNT and YENEEA. This chain's CDR3 is CASSLLAGGRNEQFF. The CDR3 bases are TGTGCCAGCAGCCTTCTAGCGGGGGGGCGGAATGAGCAGTTCTTC.

This sequence joins TRBV19 and TRBJ1-5; maybe TRBD1 (5 bases). Between the trimmed V and J ends, which lost 4 bases and 3 bases, there was a span of 7 bases. CDR1 and CDR2 from the germline V gene are LNHDA and SQIVND (reference sequence). This CDR3 spans 13 amino acids. In DNA form, the CDR3 reads TGTGCCAGTAGTAAGGGGTTCAATCAGCCCCAGCATTTT. It is translated as CASSKGFNQPQHF.

The chain joins TRBV5-6 to TRBJ2-7, with D possibly matching TRBD1 (6 bases). The CDR3 spans 11 residues. Germline loops: CDR1 SGHDT, CDR2 YYEEEE. V dropped 4 bases and J dropped 12 bases, with 14 bases sitting between them. Here the CDR3 reads CASSLTGPAYF. The CDR3 region has the DNA TGTGCCAGCAGCCTGACAGGTCCTGCGTACTTC.

The V gene is TRBV30, the J gene TRBJ1-3; TRBD1 aligns across 7 bases. Germline V gene sequence: CDR1 GTSNPN, CDR2 SVGIG (reference sequence). CDR3 length equals 15 residues. V was clipped by 3 bases and J by 0 bases; unmatched bases: 5. The CDR3 nucleotides read TGTGCCTGGAGCCCAGGGGGTACCTCTGGAAACACCATATATTTT. Translated: CAWSPGGTSGNTIYF.

The V and J genes are TRBV3-1 (or the pseudogene TRBV3-2) and TRBJ1-3; D gene unclear. Germline V lookup: CDR1 LGHDT, CDR2 YNNKEL (reference sequence). The ends were cut back, 0 bases at V and 4 bases at J, with 10 bases in the middle. This CDR3 spans 15 amino acids. In nucleotides, the CDR3 is TGTGCCAGCAGCCAAGAACGGGGAATGGGAAACACCATATATTTT. Amino acids: CASSQERGMGNTIYF.

This chain connects TRBV7-2 to TRBJ2-1; 8 positions agree with TRBD2. Germline trimming cut 2 bases from V and 5 bases from J; bases unmatched to any gene: 5. The CDR3 consists of 15 residues. Per the germline V gene, CDR1 is SGHTA and CDR2 is FQGNSA. The DNA for the CDR3 is TGTGCCAGCAGCTTAAGCGGGAGTTATCACAATGAGCAGTTCTTC. Protein product: CASSLSGSYHNEQFF.

The chain has TRBV11-2 and TRBJ1-2, with TRBD1 matching 7 bases. Germline CDR1 is SGHAT and CDR2 is FQNNGV. This CDR3 spans 14 amino acids. V shed 3 bases, J shed 3 bases, and the junction held 4 bases outside the gene matches. The CDR3 is CASSFTTGDYGYTF. The CDR3 DNA is TGTGCCAGCAGCTTTACCACAGGGGACTATGGCTACACCTTC.

This clone was recorded a few times. The chain is built from TRBV19 and TRBJ2-2; D is possibly TRBD1 (6 bases). The CDR3 contains 15 residues. Germline V gives CDR1 LNHDA, CDR2 SQIVND (reference sequence). V lost 6 bases and J lost 2, with 13 bases in between. The DNA of the CDR3 is TGTGCCAGTAGAGAGGAGGACAGCAACACCGGGGAGCTGTTTTTT. Translation gives CASREEDSNTGELFF.

The chain recombines TRBV7-8 with TRBJ2-1; the match to TRBD2 covers 9 bases. CDR1 is SGHVS, CDR2 FQNEAQ, per germline. The length of the CDR3 is 16 residues. J lost 10 bases, V lost 1 base, and 11 bases had no gene match. The DNA of the CDR3 is TGTGCCAGCAGCTTAGATCACGGCGGGAGGGCAGGAGAGCAGTTCTTC. Translating gives CASSLDHGGRAGEQFF.

The chain is built from TRBV5-1 and TRBJ2-1, with a weak D call TRBD2 (6 bases). V was trimmed by 4 bases and J by 0 bases, leaving 11 bases between them. The CDR3 has 15 residues. Germline V gene sequence: CDR1 SGHRS, CDR2 YFSETQ. Here the CDR3 reads CASSDPSASYNEQFF. CDR3 DNA sequence: TGCGCCAGCAGCGATCCTAGCGCCTCCTACAATGAGCAGTTCTTC.

The chain has TRBV11-2 and TRBJ2-1; possible D gene TRBD2, 5 bases. V gave up 7 bases and J gave up 2 bases, with 12 bases separating them. Germline assignment: CDR1 SGHAT and CDR2 FQNNGV. There are 14 residues in the CDR3. The DNA of the CDR3 is TGTGCCAGCAAAGGCGGGCTAACCTACAATGAGCAGTTCTTC. It is translated as CASKGGLTYNEQFF.

This clone has only a few counts. This chain links TRBV6-2 or TRBV6-3 with TRBJ2-1, with TRBD2 matching over 7 bases. J gave up 6 bases and V 5 bases, and 13 bases lay outside the gene matches. From germline, CDR1 is MNHEY and CDR2 SVGEGT. This CDR3 spans 16 amino acids. The CDR3 loop reads CASSRDSGVFGNEQFF. Written as DNA, the CDR3 is TGTGCCAGCAGTCGCGACAGCGGGGTCTTTGGCAATGAGCAGTTCTTC.

This chain uses TRBV5-1 with TRBJ2-7, with 8 bases matching TRBD2. J lost 3 bases, V lost 0 bases, and 5 bases had no gene match. Germline V lookup: CDR1 SGHRS, CDR2 YFSETQ. The CDR3 extends over 15 amino acids. CDR3 loop: CASSLVAGGRYEQYF. CDR3 sequence (DNA): TGCGCCAGCAGCTTGGTGGCGGGGGGTCGCTACGAGCAGTACTTC.

This chain joins TRBV27 and TRBJ2-7, with D possibly being TRBD1 (6 bases). Germline CDR1 and CDR2: MNHEY and SMNVEV (reference sequence). The CDR3 covers 15 residues. With 3 bases removed from V and 4 bases from J, the gap between germline ends came to 16 bases. For the CDR3, the DNA is TGTGCCAGCAGTTTGTACAGGGCCGGGGCATACGAGCAGTACTTC. Amino acid sequence: CASSLYRAGAYEQYF.

V gene TRBV7-2 combines with J gene TRBJ2-1; the match to TRBD2 covers 12 bases. Germline loops: CDR1 SGHTA, CDR2 FQGNSA. Unmatched junction bases numbered 6, after V lost 6 bases and J lost 6 bases. The CDR3 has 15 residues. The CDR3 protein is CASRYPSGRVNEQFF. In DNA, the CDR3 is TGTGCCAGCAGGTACCCTAGCGGGAGGGTCAATGAGCAGTTCTTC.

This chain connects TRBV3-1 (or the pseudogene TRBV3-2) to TRBJ2-6; D ambiguous. The germline V gene has CDR1 LGHDT and CDR2 YNNKEL (reference sequence). This CDR3 spans 13 amino acids. Trimming left V 0 bases short and J 11 bases short, with 8 bases between. The CDR3 reads CASSQDPQYVLTF. Written as DNA, the CDR3 is TGTGCCAGCAGCCAAGATCCCCAATACGTCCTGACTTTC.

The sample holds one count of this clone. V is TRBV21-1 and J is TRBJ2-7; the table's D call, TRBD2, was not checked against the DNA. TRBV21-1 represents a pseudogene. CDR3 length equals 13 residues. CDR3 in DNA: TGTGCCAGCAGCGGTTTCGGTGAATACGAGCAGTACTTC. Translated, it gives CASSGFGEYEQYF.

The chain links TRBV11-3 to TRBJ2-7; 11 nucleotides match TRBD2. There are 14 residues in the CDR3. Losses at the gene ends were 4 bases for V and 3 bases for J; bases not matched to a gene: 2. Germline values: CDR1 SGHNT, CDR2 YENEEA. The CDR3 DNA sequence: TGTGCCAGCAGCTCCGGACTAGCGGGCTACGAGCAGTACTTC. Its protein product is CASSSGLAGYEQYF. Supplemented by reference TRBV11-3 and TRBJ2-7, the full variable domain reads EAGVVQSPRYKIIEKKQPVAFWCNPISGHNTLYWYLQNLGQGPELLIRYENEEAVDDSQLPKDRFSAERLKGVDSTLKIQPAELGDSAVYLCASSSGLAGYEQYFGPGTRLTVT.

The chain links TRBV5-8 to TRBJ1-6; D possibly corresponds to TRBD1 (6 bases). The CDR3 loop spans 14 amino acids. V was clipped by 2 bases and J by 4 bases, with 7 bases between them. CDR1 and CDR2 from the germline V gene are SGHTS and YDEGEE. CDR3 in DNA: TGTGCCAGCAGCTTCGGACAGTATAATTCACCCCTCCACTTT. Protein sequence: CASSFGQYNSPLHF.

The chain couples TRBV7-9 to TRBJ2-1; TRBD1 is a possible D gene (6 bases). The CDR3 loop spans 15 amino acids. Germline assignment: CDR1 SEHNR and CDR2 FQNEAQ (reference sequence). Trimming pared 5 bases from V and 6 bases from J, leaving 17 bases between. CDR3 sequence (DNA): TGTGCCAGCAGCCCCTGGGGGCCAGGCATCAATGAGCAGTTCTTC. Amino acid sequence: CASSPWGPGINEQFF.